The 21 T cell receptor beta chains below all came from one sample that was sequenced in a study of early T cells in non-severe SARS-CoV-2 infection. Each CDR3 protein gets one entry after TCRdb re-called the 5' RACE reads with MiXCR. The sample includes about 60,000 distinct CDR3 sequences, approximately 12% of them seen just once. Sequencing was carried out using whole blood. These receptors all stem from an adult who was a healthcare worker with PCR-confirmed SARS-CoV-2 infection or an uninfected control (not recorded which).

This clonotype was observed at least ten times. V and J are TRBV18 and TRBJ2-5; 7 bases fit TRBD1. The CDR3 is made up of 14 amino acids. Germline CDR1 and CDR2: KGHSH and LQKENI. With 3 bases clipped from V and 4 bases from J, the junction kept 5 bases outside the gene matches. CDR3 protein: CASSPSQGIETQYF. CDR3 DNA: TGTGCCAGCTCACCGTCACAGGGGATAGAGACCCAGTACTTC.

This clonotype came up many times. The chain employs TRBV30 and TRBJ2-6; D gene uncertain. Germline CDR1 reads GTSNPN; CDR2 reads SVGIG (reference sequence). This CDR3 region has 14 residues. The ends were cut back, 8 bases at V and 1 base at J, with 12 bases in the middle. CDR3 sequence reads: CALLSKSGANVLTF. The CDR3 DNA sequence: TGTGCCCTACTCTCGAAGTCTGGGGCCAACGTCCTGACTTTC.

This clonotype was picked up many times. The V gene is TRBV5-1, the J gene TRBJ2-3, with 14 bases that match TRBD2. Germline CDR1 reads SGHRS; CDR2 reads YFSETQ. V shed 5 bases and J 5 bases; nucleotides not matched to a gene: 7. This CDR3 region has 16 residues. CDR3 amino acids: CASSRLAGGPGDTQYF. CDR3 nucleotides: TGCGCCAGCAGTCGACTAGCGGGGGGGCCAGGAGATACGCAGTATTTT.

The CDR3: CASSLGPSYEQYF. CDR3 DNA: TGTGCCAGCAGCTTAGGCCCCAGCTACGAGCAGTACTTC. The J gene is TRBJ2-7, the V gene TRBV7-3; D is uncertain. V was trimmed by 2 bases and J by 3 bases, leaving 8 bases between them. Germline V gives CDR1 SGHTA, CDR2 FQGTGA. The CDR3 is made up of 13 amino acids.

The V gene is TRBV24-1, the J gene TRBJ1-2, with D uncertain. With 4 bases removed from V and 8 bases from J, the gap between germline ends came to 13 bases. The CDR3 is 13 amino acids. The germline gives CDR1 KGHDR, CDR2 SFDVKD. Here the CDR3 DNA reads TGTGCCACCAGTGAAAGGGCCGGCTTGGGCTACACCTTC. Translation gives CATSERAGLGYTF.

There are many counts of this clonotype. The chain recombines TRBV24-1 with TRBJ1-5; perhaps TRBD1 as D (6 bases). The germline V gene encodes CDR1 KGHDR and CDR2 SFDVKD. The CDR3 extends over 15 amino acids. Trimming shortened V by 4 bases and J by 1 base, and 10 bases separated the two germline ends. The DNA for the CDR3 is TGTGCCACCAGTGAAGGCAGGGGAAGCAATCAGCCCCAGCATTTT. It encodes CATSEGRGSNQPQHF.

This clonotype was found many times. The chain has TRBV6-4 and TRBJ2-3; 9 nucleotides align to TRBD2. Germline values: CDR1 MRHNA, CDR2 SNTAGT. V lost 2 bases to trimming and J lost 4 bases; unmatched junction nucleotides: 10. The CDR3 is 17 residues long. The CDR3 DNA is TGTGCCAGCAGTGACAGCGCGGGAGGGGACGGGGCAGATACGCAGTATTTT. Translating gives CASSDSAGGDGADTQYF.

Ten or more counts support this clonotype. The CDR3 protein is CASSLNTETQYF. In nucleotides, the CDR3 is TGTGCCAGCAGCTTAAACACGGAGACCCAGTACTTC. V gene TRBV7-9 combines with J gene TRBJ2-5, with D uncertain. CDR3 length: 12 residues. Germline loops: CDR1 SEHNR, CDR2 FQNEAQ (reference sequence). The ends were cut back, 2 bases at V and 5 bases at J, with 6 bases in the middle. Filled out from reference TRBV7-9 and TRBJ2-5, the complete variable domain reads DTGVSQNPRHKITKRGQNVTFRCDPISEHNRLYWYRQTLGQGPEFLTYFQNEAQLEKSRLLSDRFSAERPKGSFSTLEIQRTEQGDSAMYLCASSLNTETQYFGPGTRLLVL.

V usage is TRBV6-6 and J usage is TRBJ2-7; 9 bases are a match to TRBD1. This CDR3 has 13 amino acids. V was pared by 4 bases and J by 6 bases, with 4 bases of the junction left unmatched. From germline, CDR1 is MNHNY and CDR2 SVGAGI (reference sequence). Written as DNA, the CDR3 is TGTGCCAGCAGTTCTGGGACAGGGAGCGAGCAGTACTTC. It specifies CASSSGTGSEQYF.

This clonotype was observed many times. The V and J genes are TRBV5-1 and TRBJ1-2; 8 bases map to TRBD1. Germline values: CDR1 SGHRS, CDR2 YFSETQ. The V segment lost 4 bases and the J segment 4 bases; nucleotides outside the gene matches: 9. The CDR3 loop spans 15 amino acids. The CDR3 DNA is TGCGCCAGCAGCGTGACAGGGGAAGCTTCCTATGGCTACACCTTC. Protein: CASSVTGEASYGYTF.

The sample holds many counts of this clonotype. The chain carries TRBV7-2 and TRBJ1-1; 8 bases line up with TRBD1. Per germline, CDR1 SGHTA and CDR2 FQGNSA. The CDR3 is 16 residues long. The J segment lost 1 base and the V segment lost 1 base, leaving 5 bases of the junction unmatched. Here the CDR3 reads CASSLGVGQANTEAFF. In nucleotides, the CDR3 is TGTGCCAGCAGCTTAGGAGTGGGACAGGCGAACACTGAAGCTTTCTTT.

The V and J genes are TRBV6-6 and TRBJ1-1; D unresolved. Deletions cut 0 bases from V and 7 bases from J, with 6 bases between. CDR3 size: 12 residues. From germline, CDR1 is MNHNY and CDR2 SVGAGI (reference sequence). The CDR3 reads CASSYSFHEAFF. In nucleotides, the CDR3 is TGTGCCAGCAGTTACTCTTTCCATGAAGCTTTCTTT.

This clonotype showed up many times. The CDR3 nucleotides are TGTGCCAGTAGTAGGTCGGGGGGCAGCACAGATACGCAGTATTTT. As protein: CASSRSGGSTDTQYF. The chain links TRBV19 to TRBJ2-3, with a tentative D call TRBD2 (7 bases). The V gene's germline CDR1 is LNHDA and CDR2 SQIVND (reference sequence). The CDR3 has 15 residues. Trimming left V 4 bases short and J 0 bases short, with 11 bases between.

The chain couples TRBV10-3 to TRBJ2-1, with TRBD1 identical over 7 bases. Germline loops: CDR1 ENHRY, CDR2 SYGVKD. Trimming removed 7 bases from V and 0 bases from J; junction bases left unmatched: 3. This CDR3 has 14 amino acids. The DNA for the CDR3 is TGTGCCATCACAGGGGACAGCTCCTACAATGAGCAGTTCTTC. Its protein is CAITGDSSYNEQFF.

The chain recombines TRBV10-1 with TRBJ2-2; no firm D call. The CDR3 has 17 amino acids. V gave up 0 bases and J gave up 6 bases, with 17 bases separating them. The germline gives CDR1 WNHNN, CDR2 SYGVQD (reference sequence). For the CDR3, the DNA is TGCGCCAGCAGTGAGTCGAATTGGGCGGCGGTCTCCGGGGAGCTGTTTTTT. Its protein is CASSESNWAAVSGELFF.

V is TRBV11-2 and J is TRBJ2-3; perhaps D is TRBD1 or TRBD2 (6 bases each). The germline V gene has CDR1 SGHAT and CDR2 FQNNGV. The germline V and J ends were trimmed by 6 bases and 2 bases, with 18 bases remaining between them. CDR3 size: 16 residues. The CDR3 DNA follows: TGTGCCAGCAGTCGGGGGCGGCAGGCGATCACAGATACGCAGTATTTT. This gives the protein CASSRGRQAITDTQYF.

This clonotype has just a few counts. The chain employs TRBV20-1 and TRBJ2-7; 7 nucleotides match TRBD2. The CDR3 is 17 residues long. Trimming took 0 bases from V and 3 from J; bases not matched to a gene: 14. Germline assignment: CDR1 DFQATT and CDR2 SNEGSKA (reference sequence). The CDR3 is CSARDFFGSGTVYEQYF. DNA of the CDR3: TGCAGTGCTAGAGATTTTTTCGGGAGCGGGACGGTCTACGAGCAGTACTTC.

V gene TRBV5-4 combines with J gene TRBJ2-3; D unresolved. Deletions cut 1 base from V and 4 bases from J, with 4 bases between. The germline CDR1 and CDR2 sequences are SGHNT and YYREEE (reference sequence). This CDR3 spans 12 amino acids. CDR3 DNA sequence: TGTGCCAGCAGCTTGTTGGCAGATACGCAGTATTTT. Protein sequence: CASSLLADTQYF.

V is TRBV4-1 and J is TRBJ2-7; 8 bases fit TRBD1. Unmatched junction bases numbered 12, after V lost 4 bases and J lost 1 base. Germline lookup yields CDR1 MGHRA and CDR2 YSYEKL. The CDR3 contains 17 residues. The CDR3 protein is CASSLVVLTGGSYEQYF. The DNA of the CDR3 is TGCGCCAGCAGCCTTGTCGTTTTAACAGGGGGATCCTACGAGCAGTACTTC.

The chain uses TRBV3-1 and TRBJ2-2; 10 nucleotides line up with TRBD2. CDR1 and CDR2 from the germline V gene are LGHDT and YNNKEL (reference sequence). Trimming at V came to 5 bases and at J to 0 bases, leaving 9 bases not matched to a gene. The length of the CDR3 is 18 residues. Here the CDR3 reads CASSARRTSGANTGELFF. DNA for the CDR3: TGTGCCAGCAGCGCCCGCCGTACTAGCGGGGCGAACACCGGGGAGCTGTTTTTT.

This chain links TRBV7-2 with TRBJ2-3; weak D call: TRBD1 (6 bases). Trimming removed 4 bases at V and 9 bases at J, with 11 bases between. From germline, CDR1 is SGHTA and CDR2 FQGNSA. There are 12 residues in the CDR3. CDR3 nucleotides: TGTGCCAGCAGCTCCGACAGGACCACGCAGTATTTT. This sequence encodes CASSSDRTTQYF.